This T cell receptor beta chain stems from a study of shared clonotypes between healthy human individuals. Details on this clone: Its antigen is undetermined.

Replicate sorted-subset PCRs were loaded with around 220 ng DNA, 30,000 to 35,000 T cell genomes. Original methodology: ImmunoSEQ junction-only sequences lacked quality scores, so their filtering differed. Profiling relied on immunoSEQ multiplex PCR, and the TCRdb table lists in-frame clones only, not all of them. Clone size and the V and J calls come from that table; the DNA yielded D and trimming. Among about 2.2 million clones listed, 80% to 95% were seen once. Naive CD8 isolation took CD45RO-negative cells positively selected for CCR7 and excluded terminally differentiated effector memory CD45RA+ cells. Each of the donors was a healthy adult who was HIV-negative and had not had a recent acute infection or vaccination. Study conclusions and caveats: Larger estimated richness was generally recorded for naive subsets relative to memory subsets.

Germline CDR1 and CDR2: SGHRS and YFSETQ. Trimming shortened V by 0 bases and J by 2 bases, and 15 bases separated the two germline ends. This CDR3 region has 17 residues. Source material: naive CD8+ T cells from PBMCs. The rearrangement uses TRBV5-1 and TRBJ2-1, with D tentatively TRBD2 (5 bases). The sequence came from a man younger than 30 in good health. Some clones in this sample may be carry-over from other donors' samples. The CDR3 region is CASSLGASRTTYNEQFF. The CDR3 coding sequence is TGCGCCAGCAGCTTGGGGGCTAGCAGAACAACCTACAATGAGCAGTTCTTC.